The 8 T cell receptor beta chains in this list originate from one sample, sequenced in a study of CXCR3-negative and CXCR3-positive naive CD8 T cells (dated by TCRdb to between 2019 and 2020). Instrument used: NextSeq 550. The Human TCR Profiling Kit (MiLaboratory) was used to prepare UMI-labeled 5' RACE TRB cDNA libraries. One entry per CDR3 protein sequence results from the TCRdb reprocessing of the reads, with DNA left out. The sample table includes approximately 83,000 distinct CDR3 sequences. The leading ten clones occupy about 1.6% of the sample. Sequenced: naive CXCR3- CD8+ T cells from blood. The sample's cell subset or site label, decoded: CD45RO-CCR7+CD27+CD95- naive CD8+ T cells lacking CXCR3 (TNR3-). These receptors all come from a human donor in good health. Some clones in this sample may be carry-over from other donors' samples.

This chain's CDR3 is CSALTGVQETQYF. The chain couples TRBV20-1 to TRBJ2-5; TCRdb reports TRBD1, a call that lacks DNA to check it against. Germline loops: CDR1 DFQATT, CDR2 SNEGSKA (reference sequence). The length of the CDR3 is 13 residues.

CDR3 region: CASSNQAGNGEETQYF. The chain joins TRBV19 to TRBJ2-5; no DNA is available, so the TRBD2 call from TCRdb remains unchecked. The CDR3 has 16 residues. Looked up from germline, CDR1 is LNHDA and CDR2 is SQIVND (reference sequence).

The V call is TRBV4-3, the J call TRBJ1-5; TCRdb's assignment of TRBD1 cannot be checked, as there is no DNA. There are 15 residues in the CDR3. Germline CDR1 and CDR2: LGHNA and YSLEER. The CDR3 region is CASSQDLSPRQPQHF.

This sequence joins TRBV7-9 and TRBJ2-7; TCRdb picks TRBD2, but there is no DNA to check that call. The CDR3 runs to 16 residues. Germline loops: CDR1 SEHNR, CDR2 FQNEAQ (reference sequence). The CDR3 is CASSLGLAGRFYEQYF.

The chain has TRBV7-7 and TRBJ2-1; TCRdb gives TRBD1 as the D gene, but with no DNA this cannot be confirmed. The germline gives CDR1 SSHAT, CDR2 FNYEAQ (reference sequence). This CDR3 region has 17 residues. CDR3 region: CASSLALGTLPGNEQFF. Complete variable domain (other parts from reference TRBV7-7 and TRBJ2-1): GAGVSQSPRYKVTKRGQDVTLRCDPISSHATLYWYQQALGQGPEFLTYFNYEAQPDKSGLPSDRFSAERPEGSISTLTIQRTEQRDSAMYRCASSLALGTLPGNEQFFGPGTRLTVL.

The chain couples TRBV6-6 to TRBJ2-7; TCRdb proposes TRBD1, but this gene call is untestable without DNA. Germline V CDR1 and CDR2: MNHNY, SVGAGI (reference sequence). The CDR3 length is 13 residues. CDR3 loop: CASIRGDNDEQYF.

This rearrangement joins TRBV14 to TRBJ2-5. The CDR3 has 15 residues. The germline gives CDR1 SGHDN, CDR2 FVKESK. The CDR3 is CASSQDWAGQETQYF. The variable domain in full, with the rest retrieved from reference TRBV14 and TRBJ2-5, is EAGVTQFPSHSVIEKGQTVTLRCDPISGHDNLYWYRRVMGKEIKFLLHFVKESKQDESGMPNNRFLAERTGGTYSTLKVQPAELEDSGVYFCASSQDWAGQETQYFGPGTRLLVL.

J is TRBJ1-1 and V is TRBV6-2 or TRBV6-3; lacking DNA, the TRBD1 call made by TCRdb goes unchecked. Germline V gives CDR1 MNHEY, CDR2 SVGEGT. The CDR3 loop spans 16 amino acids. The chain's CDR3 is CASSHEGRGLNTEAFF.